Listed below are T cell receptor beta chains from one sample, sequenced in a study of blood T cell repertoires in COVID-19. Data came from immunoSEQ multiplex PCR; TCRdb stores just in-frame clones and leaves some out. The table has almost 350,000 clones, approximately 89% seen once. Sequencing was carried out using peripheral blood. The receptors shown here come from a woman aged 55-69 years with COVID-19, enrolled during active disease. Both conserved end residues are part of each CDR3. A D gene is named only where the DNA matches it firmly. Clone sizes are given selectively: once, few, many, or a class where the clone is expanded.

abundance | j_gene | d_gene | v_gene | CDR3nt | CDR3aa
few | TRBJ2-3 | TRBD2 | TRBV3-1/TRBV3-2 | TGTGCCAGCAGCCTAGCTAGCGGGGATTTCACAGATACGCAGTATTTT | CASSLASGDFTDTQYF
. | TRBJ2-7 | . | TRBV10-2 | TGCGCCAGCAGTGAGCTAGAGAGGAGCTACGAGCAGTACTTC | CASSELERSYEQYF
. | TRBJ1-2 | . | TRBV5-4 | TGTGCCAGCAGCTTGGCCTTAAACGGGGGAGATGGCTACACCTTC | CASSLALNGGDGYTF
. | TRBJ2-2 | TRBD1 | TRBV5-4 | TGTGCCAGCAGCCTACCCCGACAGGGAAACACCGGGGAGCTGTTTTTT | CASSLPRQGNTGELFF
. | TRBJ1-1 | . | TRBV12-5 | TGTGCTAGTGGTTTGGTGAGGGTCGGTATGGCTTTCTTT | CASGLVRVGMAFF
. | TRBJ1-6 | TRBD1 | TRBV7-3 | TGTGCCAGCAGCCTACAGGGGGCAAGTAATTCACCCCTCCACTTT | CASSLQGASNSPLHF
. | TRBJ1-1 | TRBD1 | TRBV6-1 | TGTGCCAGCAGTGACAGGGGGCTAACGGAAGCTTTCTTT | CASSDRGLTEAFF
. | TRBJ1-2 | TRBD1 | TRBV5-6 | TGTGCCAGCAGCTTACAGGGGGCGCAGGGCTACACCTTC | CASSLQGAQGYTF
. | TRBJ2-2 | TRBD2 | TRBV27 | TGTGCCAGCAGTTTTATGGCGGGGGGGTACACCGGGGAGCTGTTTTTT | CASSFMAGGYTGELFF
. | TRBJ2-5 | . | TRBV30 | TGTGCCTGGAGGCCAGACTACCGCCGGACCCCCCAAGAGACCCAGTACTTC | CAWRPDYRRTPQETQYF
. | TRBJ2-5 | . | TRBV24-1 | TGTGCCACCAGTGAGCCGGGGTCCCAAGAGACCCAGTACTTC | CATSEPGSQETQYF
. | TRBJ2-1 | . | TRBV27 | TGTGCCAGCAGTTCGGACGTGAGGGCTCCGTTCTTC | CASSSDVRAPFF
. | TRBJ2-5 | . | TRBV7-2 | TGTGCCAGCAGCTTAGCCGGACCCGACAGGTCCCCCCAAGAGACCCAGTACTTC | CASSLAGPDRSPQETQYF
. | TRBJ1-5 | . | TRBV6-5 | TGTGCCAGCAGTTACAACAGGGTAAATCAGCCCCAGCATTTT | CASSYNRVNQPQHF
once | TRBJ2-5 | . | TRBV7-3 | TGTGCCAGCAGCTTCACCTATCAAGAGACCCAGTACTTC | CASSFTYQETQYF
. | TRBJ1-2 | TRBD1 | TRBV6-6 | TGTGCCAGCAGCGATCGACAGGGCATGTATGGCTACACCTTC | CASSDRQGMYGYTF
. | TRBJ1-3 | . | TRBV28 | TGTGCCAGCAGCTGGACTGTTCCTGTCTCTGGAAACACCATATATTTT | CASSWTVPVSGNTIYF
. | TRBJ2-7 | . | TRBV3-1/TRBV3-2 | TGTGCCAGCAGCCAGGGGGGTGAGCAGTACTTC | CASSQGGEQYF
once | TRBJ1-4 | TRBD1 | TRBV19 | TGTGCCAGTAGTTCGACAGGGATTGGTGAAAAACTGTTTTTT | CASSSTGIGEKLFF
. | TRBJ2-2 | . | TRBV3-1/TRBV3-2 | TGTGCCAGCAGTCCCGTTTCCAGATACACCGGGGAGCTGTTTTTT | CASSPVSRYTGELFF
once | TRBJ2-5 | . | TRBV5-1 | TGCGCCAGCAGCTTTTCGACAGGCCCCCGAGAGACCCAGTACTTC | CASSFSTGPRETQYF
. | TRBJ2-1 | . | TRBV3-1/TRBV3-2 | TGTGCCAGCAGCCCCCGACGGCGGGACCCCTACAATGAGCAGTTCTTC | CASSPRRRDPYNEQFF
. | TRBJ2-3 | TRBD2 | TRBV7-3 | TGTGCCAGCAGCTTAGCGGGGGAAGCTGATACGCAGTATTTT | CASSLAGEADTQYF
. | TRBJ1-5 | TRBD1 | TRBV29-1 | TGCAGCGCCCGGACAGGGGGGAATCAGCCCCAGCATTTT | CSARTGGNQPQHF
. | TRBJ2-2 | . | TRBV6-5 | TGTGCCAGCATCGTTCTCGGGGAGCTGTTTTTT | CASIVLGELFF
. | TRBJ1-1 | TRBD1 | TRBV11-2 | TGTGCCAGCAGTAACCCCGGGACAGTGAACACTGAAGCTTTCTTT | CASSNPGTVNTEAFF
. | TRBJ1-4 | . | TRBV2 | TGTGCCAGCTTACGAGGCCTTAATGAAAAACTGTTTTTT | CASLRGLNEKLFF
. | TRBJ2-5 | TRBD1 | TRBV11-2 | TGTGCCAGCAGCCCCCTCGGACAGGGCCGCCAAGAGACCCAGTACTTC | CASSPLGQGRQETQYF
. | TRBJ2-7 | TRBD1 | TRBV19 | TGTGCCAGTAGGCCCGGGACAGCCGGCTCCTACGAGCAGTACTTC | CASRPGTAGSYEQYF
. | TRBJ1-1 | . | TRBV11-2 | TGTGCCAGCAGCCACAGACAGAAAAACACTGAAGCTTTCTTT | CASSHRQKNTEAFF
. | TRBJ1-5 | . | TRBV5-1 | TGCGCCAGCAGCGCCCAGGGGCCGGGGCAGCCCCAGCATTTT | CASSAQGPGQPQHF
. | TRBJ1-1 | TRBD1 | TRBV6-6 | TGTGCCAGCAGTAACTCGAGACAGGGTGTCGAAGCTTTCTTT | CASSNSRQGVEAFF
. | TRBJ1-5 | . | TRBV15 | TGTGCCACCAGCAGGGTTGACAGGAGAAATCAGCCCCAGCATTTT | CATSRVDRRNQPQHF
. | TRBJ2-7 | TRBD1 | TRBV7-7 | TGTGCCAGCAGCTTAACTGAGCGATGGGACAGGGACTCCTACGAGCAGTACTTC | CASSLTERWDRDSYEQYF
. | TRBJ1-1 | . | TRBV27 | TGTGCCAGCAGTTTTAGACTTAACACTGAAGCTTTCTTT | CASSFRLNTEAFF
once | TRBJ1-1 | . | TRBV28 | TGTGCCAGCAGTTTCGGGGGAAAGAACACTGAAGCTTTCTTT | CASSFGGKNTEAFF
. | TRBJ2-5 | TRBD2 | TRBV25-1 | TGTGCCAGCAGTGAATATACTAGCGGGGGGGTTAGGGAGACCCAGTACTTC | CASSEYTSGGVRETQYF
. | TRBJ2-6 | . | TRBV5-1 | TGCGCCAGCAGCTTCGAAGCCGGGGCCAACGTCCTGACTTTC | CASSFEAGANVLTF
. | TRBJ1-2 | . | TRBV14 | TGTGCCAGCAGCAATCAGGGGTCGTATGGCTACACCTTC | CASSNQGSYGYTF
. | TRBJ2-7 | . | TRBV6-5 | TGTGCCAGCACCATCACAGGCGAAGAGCAGTACTTC | CASTITGEEQYF
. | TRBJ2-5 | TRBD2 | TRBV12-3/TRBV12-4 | TGTGCCAGCAGAACAGGAGCGGGGGAGACCCAGTACTTC | CASRTGAGETQYF
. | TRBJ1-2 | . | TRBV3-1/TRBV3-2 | TGTGCCAGCAGTCTAACAGGGAACTATGGCTACACCTTC | CASSLTGNYGYTF
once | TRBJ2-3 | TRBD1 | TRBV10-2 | TGCGCCAGCAGGGACAGGGGATGGGCAGATACGCAGTATTTT | CASRDRGWADTQYF
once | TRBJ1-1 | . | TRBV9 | TGTGCCAGCAGCGTAGTGACAGCCCCTAACGCTGAAGCTTTCTTT | CASSVVTAPNAEAFF
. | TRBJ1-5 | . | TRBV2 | TGTGCCAGCACCTTACTTGCGGGGGCCAGCAATCAGCCCCAGCATTTT | CASTLLAGASNQPQHF